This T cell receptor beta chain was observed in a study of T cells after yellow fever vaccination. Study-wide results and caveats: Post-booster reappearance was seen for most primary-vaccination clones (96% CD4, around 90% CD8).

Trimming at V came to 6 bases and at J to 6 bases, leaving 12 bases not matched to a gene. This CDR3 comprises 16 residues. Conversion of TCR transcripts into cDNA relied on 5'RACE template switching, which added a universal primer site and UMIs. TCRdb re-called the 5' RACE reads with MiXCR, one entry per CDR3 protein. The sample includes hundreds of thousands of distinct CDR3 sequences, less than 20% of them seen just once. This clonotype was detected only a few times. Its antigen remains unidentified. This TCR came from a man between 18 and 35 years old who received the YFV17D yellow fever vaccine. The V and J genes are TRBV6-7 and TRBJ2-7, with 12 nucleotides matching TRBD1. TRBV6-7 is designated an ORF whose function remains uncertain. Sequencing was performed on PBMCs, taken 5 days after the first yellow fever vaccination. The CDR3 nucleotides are TGTGCCAGCAGGGAGAGGGACAGGGGGCAAATCTTCGAGCAGTACGTC. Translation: CASRERDRGQIFEQYV.